Following are 29 T cell receptor beta chains from one sample sequenced in a study of T cells after posttransplantation cyclophosphamide. Method: immunoSEQ multiplex PCR; TCRdb's copy keeps in-frame clones and lacks some. The repertoire consists of around 35,000 clones, none detected only once. Sequenced material: PBMCs. These receptors were taken from a woman in her fifties or sixties in good health and a related stem cell transplant donor.

The table lists this clone with many counts. The junction shows a germline mismatch at one end, possibly a read error. V usage is TRBV5-1 and J usage is TRBJ1-1; D might be TRBD1 (6 bases). Germline assignment: CDR1 SGHRS and CDR2 YFSETQ. The CDR3 has 14 amino acids. This CDR3 is CASSLGQGPSEAFF. In DNA form, the CDR3 reads TGCGCCAGCAGCTTGGGGCAGGGGCCCTCTGAGGCTTTCTTT.

This clone was seen repeatedly, ten times or more. The chain joins TRBV7-2 to TRBJ1-2, with 10 positions matching TRBD1. The V segment lost 4 bases and the J segment 6 bases; nucleotides outside the gene matches: 8. Looked up from germline, CDR1 is SGHTA and CDR2 is FQGNSA. This CDR3 has 15 amino acids. CDR3 sequence (DNA): TGTGCCAGCAGCTCAGCCCCGGGACAGGGGAATGGCTACACCTTC. As protein: CASSSAPGQGNGYTF.

This clone was picked up a small number of times. The rearrangement uses TRBV5-1 and TRBJ2-1, with 10 bases identical to TRBD2. Germline V lookup: CDR1 SGHRS, CDR2 YFSETQ. The CDR3 runs 14 residues. V shed 1 base and J 9 bases; nucleotides not matched to a gene: 4. The CDR3 nucleotides read TGCGCCAGCAGCTTGAGCCAGCGGGAGGGTGAGCAGTTCTTC. Translated, it gives CASSLSQREGEQFF.

The table lists this clone with many counts. The chain couples TRBV7-2 to TRBJ1-1, with 8 bases that match TRBD1. The CDR3 length is 15 residues. CDR1 and CDR2 (germline): SGHTA, FQGNSA. V dropped 5 bases and J dropped 11; count of bases not matched to a gene: 16. The CDR3 DNA follows: TGTGCCAGCAGCCCCCGAGGACAGGGCCAGGTAGAGGCTTTCTTT. Its protein product is CASSPRGQGQVEAFF. Based on the CDR3 plus reference TRBV7-2 and TRBJ1-1, the full variable domain is GAGVSQSPSNKVTEKGKDVELRCDPISGHTALYWYRQSLGQGLEFLIYFQGNSAPDKSGLPSDRFSAERTGGSVSTLTIQRTQQEDSAVYLCASSPRGQGQVEAFFGQGTRLTVV.

Ten or more counts support this clone. This chain uses TRBV4-1 with TRBJ1-1; D uncertain. This CDR3 comprises 14 residues. From germline, CDR1 is MGHRA and CDR2 YSYEKL. Trimming cost V 4 bases and J 4 bases, with 13 bases left between them. The CDR3 spells CASSPRSPFTEAFF. The CDR3, as DNA: TGCGCCAGCAGCCCTAGAAGTCCCTTCACTGAAGCTTTCTTT.

This clone was counted ten times or more. The V and J genes are TRBV10-3 and TRBJ1-5, with 7 bases fitting TRBD1. From germline, CDR1 is ENHRY and CDR2 SYGVKD. CDR3 length: 15 residues. Trimming took 8 bases from V and 1 from J; bases not matched to a gene: 8. CDR3 in amino acids: CAILDRERSNQPQHF. In nucleotides, the CDR3 is TGTGCCATCCTAGACAGGGAACGAAGCAATCAGCCCCAGCATTTT.

This clone occurred many times. J is TRBJ1-1 and V is TRBV19; 7 bases match TRBD1. CDR1 and CDR2 (germline): LNHDA, SQIVND (reference sequence). This CDR3 region has 13 residues. With V trimmed by 6 bases and J by 9 bases, 10 bases remained unmatched. The CDR3, as DNA: TGTGCCAGTAGGGCGGACAGGATCGAACAAGCTTTCTTT. Translated, it gives CASRADRIEQAFF.

This clone was picked up many times. The CDR3 loop is CASSLGQREKLFF. The CDR3 nucleotides are TGTGCCAGCAGTTTAGGCCAACGTGAAAAACTGTTTTTT. The chain joins TRBV27 to TRBJ1-4; the D is unclear. Trimming stripped 2 bases from V and 7 bases from J, with 8 bases between. The CDR3 consists of 13 residues. Germline V CDR1 and CDR2: MNHEY, SMNVEV (reference sequence).

This clone was seen ten or more times. The rearrangement uses TRBV18 and TRBJ2-3, with a weak D call TRBD1 (6 bases). The CDR3 covers 14 residues. CDR1 and CDR2 (germline): KGHSH, LQKENI. V lost 3 bases and J lost 5, with 12 bases in between. As DNA, the CDR3 is TGTGCCAGCTCACCGCTTTCCAGGGGAGATACGCAGTATTTT. Amino acids: CASSPLSRGDTQYF.

There are many counts of this clone. The rearrangement links TRBV6-1 to TRBJ2-7, with 7 positions matching TRBD2. Germline V CDR1 and CDR2: MNHNS, SASEGT. The CDR3 length is 13 residues. Losses at the gene ends were 7 bases for V and 9 bases for J; bases not matched to a gene: 12. The CDR3 loop is CASTRGSSGAQYF. The CDR3, as DNA: TGTGCCAGCACACGAGGATCTAGCGGAGCGCAGTACTTC.

This clone was seen a handful of times. This rearrangement joins TRBV29-1 to TRBJ2-4, with 7 bases identical to TRBD1. Germline trimming cut 3 bases from V and 5 bases from J; bases unmatched to any gene: 7. This CDR3 region has 14 residues. Germline assignment: CDR1 SQVTM and CDR2 ANQGSEA. The CDR3 region is CSVEGRGTENIQYF. The CDR3 DNA reads TGCAGCGTTGAGGGGCGAGGGACAGAAAACATTCAGTACTTC.

This clone was counted a few times. This chain links TRBV5-1 with TRBJ2-7; D unresolved. The CDR3 length is 13 residues. Germline CDR1 reads SGHRS; CDR2 reads YFSETQ. V lost 0 bases and J 3 bases, leaving 7 bases between the germline ends. CDR3 in DNA: TGCGCCAGCAGCTTGGTCCACAGCTACGAGCAGTACTTC. This gives the protein CASSLVHSYEQYF.

There are many counts of this clone. The chain links TRBV10-3 to TRBJ1-4; tentative D call: TRBD1 (5 bases). Trimming took 0 bases from V and 8 from J, leaving 13 bases between them. CDR3 size: 15 residues. CDR1 ENHRY and CDR2 SYGVKD come from the germline V gene. The CDR3 loop reads CAISESEGIGEKLFF. DNA of the CDR3: TGTGCCATCAGTGAGTCGGAGGGGATAGGGGAAAAACTGTTTTTT.

This clone was seen at least ten times. V usage is TRBV7-9 and J usage is TRBJ1-2; D is possibly TRBD1 (6 bases). The CDR3 has 13 amino acids. V shed 4 bases and J shed 2 bases, with 8 bases lying between them. Per germline, CDR1 SEHNR and CDR2 FQNEAQ (reference sequence). As DNA, the CDR3 is TGTGCCAGCAGCTCCGGACAGAACTATGGCTACACCTTC. Protein product: CASSSGQNYGYTF. Full variable domain (rest looked up from reference TRBV7-9 and TRBJ1-2): DTGVSQNPRHKITKRGQNVTFRCDPISEHNRLYWYRQTLGQGPEFLTYFQNEAQLEKSRLLSDRFSAERPKGSFSTLEIQRTEQGDSAMYLCASSSGQNYGYTFGSGTRLTVV.

V usage is TRBV30 and J usage is TRBJ2-7; D not resolved. V shed 4 bases and J shed 5 bases, with 15 bases lying between them. The CDR3 sequence is 13 residues long. Germline V gives CDR1 GTSNPN, CDR2 SVGIG (reference sequence). For the CDR3, the DNA is TGTGCCTGGAATCCCAATGTACAGAACGAGCAGTACTTC. Translated: CAWNPNVQNEQYF. The variable domain in full, with the rest retrieved from reference TRBV30 and TRBJ2-7, is SQTIHQWPATLVQPVGSPLSLECTVEGTSNPNLYWYRQAAGRGLQLLFYSVGIGQISSEVPQNLSASRPQDRQFILSSKKLLLSDSGFYLCAWNPNVQNEQYFGPGTRLTVT.

This clone was observed at least ten times. V is TRBV2 and J is TRBJ2-1, with D possibly TRBD1 on 6 matching bases. The germline V gene encodes CDR1 SNHLY and CDR2 FYNNEI. Deletions cut 4 bases from V and 4 bases from J, with 8 bases between. The CDR3 is made up of 13 amino acids. The CDR3 DNA reads TGTGCCAGCAGTGCAGGGGATTACAATGAGCAGTTCTTC. Protein product: CASSAGDYNEQFF. The complete variable domain, with remaining parts taken from reference TRBV2 and TRBJ2-1, reads EPEVTQTPSHQVTQMGQEVILRCVPISNHLYFYWYRQILGQKVEFLVSFYNNEISEKSEIFDDQFSVERPDGSNFTLKIRSTKLEDSAMYFCASSAGDYNEQFFGPGTRLTVL.

This clone appeared many times. This chain joins TRBV7-2 and TRBJ2-2; 11 bases are a match to TRBD2. The CDR3 is made up of 15 amino acids. CDR1 is SGHTA and CDR2 is FQGNSA in the germline V gene. The V segment lost 8 bases and the J segment 8 bases; nucleotides outside the gene matches: 10. The DNA for the CDR3 is TGTGCCAGCTATAGCGGGAGGGCCCTTTTTGGGGAGCTGTTTTTT. It specifies CASYSGRALFGELFF.

The sample holds many counts of this clone. J is TRBJ2-1 and V is TRBV24-1, with 11 bases lining up with TRBD2. The V and J ends lost 4 bases and 6 bases, in that order; junction bases with no gene match: 7. The CDR3 covers 16 residues. Germline values: CDR1 KGHDR, CDR2 SFDVKD. This CDR3 reads CATSDRSGRAINEQFF. CDR3 DNA: TGTGCCACCAGTGACCGTAGCGGGAGGGCGATCAATGAGCAGTTCTTC.

This clone was picked up many times. The rearrangement uses TRBV6-5 and TRBJ1-4; perhaps TRBD1 as D (5 bases). The CDR3 runs 13 residues. The V gene lost 8 bases and the J gene lost 4 bases, with 11 bases spanning the gap. Germline V gene sequence: CDR1 MNHEY, CDR2 SVGAGI. CDR3 protein: CASRGFFNEKLFF. The CDR3 DNA sequence: TGTGCCAGCCGGGGGTTTTTTAATGAAAAACTGTTTTTT.

This clone was observed at least ten times. The chain couples TRBV4-3 to TRBJ1-2, with D possibly being TRBD1 (5 bases). The V and J ends lost 2 bases and 4 bases respectively, with 11 bases between them. The CDR3 is made up of 14 amino acids. Germline loops: CDR1 LGHNA, CDR2 YSLEER. CDR3 amino acids: CASSQQKGIYGYTF. CDR3 coding DNA: TGCGCCAGCAGCCAACAGAAGGGGATCTATGGCTACACCTTC.

Many counts were recorded for this clone. The chain links TRBV6-2 or TRBV6-3 to TRBJ2-1; the D gene is possibly TRBD2 (5 bases). The length of the CDR3 is 15 residues. V lost 5 bases to trimming and J lost 4 bases, with 15 bases between them. Per germline, CDR1 MNHEY and CDR2 SVGEGT. The DNA of the CDR3 is TGTGCCAGCAGTCTCCTAGGACTTTCATACAATGAGCAGTTCTTC. Amino acid sequence: CASSLLGLSYNEQFF.

The table lists this clone with many counts. The chain is built from TRBV19 and TRBJ1-1, with TRBD1 identical over 7 bases. CDR1 and CDR2 from the germline V gene are LNHDA and SQIVND (reference sequence). The length of the CDR3 is 14 residues. V trimming: 5 bases; J trimming: 1 base; junction bases outside the gene matches: 4. The CDR3 DNA sequence: TGTGCCAGTAGTCCCCGGGACAGGAACACTGAAGCTTTCTTT. It translates to CASSPRDRNTEAFF.

This clone has a count of ten or more. This sequence joins TRBV20-1 and TRBJ1-1; D is ambiguous. Germline assignment: CDR1 DFQATT and CDR2 SNEGSKA (reference sequence). Trimming pared 3 bases from V and 3 bases from J, leaving 5 bases between. CDR3 size: 11 residues. In DNA form, the CDR3 reads TGCAGTGCTAGCCCATACACTGAAGCTTTCTTT. This encodes CSASPYTEAFF.

The chain couples TRBV24-1 to TRBJ1-5, with 8 nucleotides matching TRBD1. This CDR3 is 16 amino acids long. Unmatched junction bases numbered 7, after V lost 5 bases and J lost 2 bases. Germline V lookup: CDR1 KGHDR, CDR2 SFDVKD. CDR3 nucleotides: TGTGCCACCAGTGGTTCGGACAGGGTAGGCAATCAGCCCCAGCATTTT. Translation: CATSGSDRVGNQPQHF.

In this sample, this clone turned up many times. The chain is built from TRBV10-3 and TRBJ2-7; a weak D match, TRBD2 (5 bases). CDR3 length equals 13 residues. Germline lookup yields CDR1 ENHRY and CDR2 SYGVKD. V dropped 5 bases and J dropped 3 bases, with 11 bases sitting between them. The CDR3 coding sequence is TGTGCCATCAGTATCGGGGTAAGCTACGAGCAGTACTTC. It yields the protein CAISIGVSYEQYF.

The chain employs TRBV18 and TRBJ2-7; 7 positions match TRBD2. Germline loops: CDR1 KGHSH, CDR2 LQKENI. V gave up 0 bases and J gave up 4 bases; unmatched junction bases: 6. The length of the CDR3 is 15 residues. The CDR3 is CASSPPRGSGYEQYF. In DNA form, the CDR3 reads TGTGCCAGCTCACCACCCCGCGGGAGTGGGTACGAGCAGTACTTC.

This clone was picked up many times. The J gene is TRBJ2-3, the V gene TRBV27; 12 bases match TRBD1. The CDR3 is made up of 17 amino acids. Trimming at V came to 3 bases and at J to 4 bases, leaving 8 bases not matched to a gene. Germline assignment: CDR1 MNHEY and CDR2 SMNVEV (reference sequence). CDR3 coding DNA: TGTGCCAGCAGTTTTGCTCAGGGACAGGGGGCACCAGATACGCAGTATTTT. Protein product: CASSFAQGQGAPDTQYF.

This clone was picked up many times. This sequence joins TRBV19 and TRBJ2-4; TRBD2 agrees at 10 bases. Germline V gene sequence: CDR1 LNHDA, CDR2 SQIVND (reference sequence). The CDR3 length is 18 residues. J gave up 1 base and V 3 bases, and 9 bases lay outside the gene matches. The CDR3 bases are TGTGCCAGTAGTATTTTCCTAGCGGGAGTTTCGGCCAAAAACATTCAGTACTTC. Translated, it gives CASSIFLAGVSAKNIQYF.

This clone was counted many times. In DNA form, the CDR3 reads TGTGCCAGCTCACCAAGAGGGGGCGCAAACTATGGCTACACCTTC. Translating gives CASSPRGGANYGYTF. This sequence joins TRBV18 and TRBJ1-2; 7 bases are shared with TRBD1. V trimming: 2 bases; J trimming: 2 bases; junction bases outside the gene matches: 5. The CDR3 runs to 15 residues. In germline, CDR1 is KGHSH, CDR2 LQKENI.